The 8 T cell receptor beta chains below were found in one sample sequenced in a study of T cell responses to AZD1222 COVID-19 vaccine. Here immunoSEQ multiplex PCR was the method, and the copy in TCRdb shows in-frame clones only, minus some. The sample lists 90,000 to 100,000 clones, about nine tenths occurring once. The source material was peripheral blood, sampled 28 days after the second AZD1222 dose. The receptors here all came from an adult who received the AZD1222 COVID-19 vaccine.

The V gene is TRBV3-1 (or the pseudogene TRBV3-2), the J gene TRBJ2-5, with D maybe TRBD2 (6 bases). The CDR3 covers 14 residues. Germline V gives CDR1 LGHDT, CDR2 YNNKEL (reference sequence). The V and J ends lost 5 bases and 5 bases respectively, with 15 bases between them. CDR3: CASSVLGSGETQYF. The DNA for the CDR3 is TGTGCCAGCAGCGTCCTCGGGAGCGGGGAGACCCAGTACTTC.

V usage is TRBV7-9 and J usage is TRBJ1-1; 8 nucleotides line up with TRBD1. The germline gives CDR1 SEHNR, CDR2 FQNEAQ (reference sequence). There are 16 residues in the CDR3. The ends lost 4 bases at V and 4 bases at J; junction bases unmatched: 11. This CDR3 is CASSSRGGQGITEAFF. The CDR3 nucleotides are TGTGCCAGCAGCTCCAGGGGTGGACAGGGAATCACTGAAGCTTTCTTT. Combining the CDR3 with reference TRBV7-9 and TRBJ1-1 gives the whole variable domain DTGVSQNPRHKITKRGQNVTFRCDPISEHNRLYWYRQTLGQGPEFLTYFQNEAQLEKSRLLSDRFSAERPKGSFSTLEIQRTEQGDSAMYLCASSSRGGQGITEAFFGQGTRLTVV.

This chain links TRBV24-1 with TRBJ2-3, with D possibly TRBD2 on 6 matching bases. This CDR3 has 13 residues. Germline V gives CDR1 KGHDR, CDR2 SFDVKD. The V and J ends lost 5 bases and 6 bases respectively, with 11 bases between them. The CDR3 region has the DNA TGTGCCACCAGTGGAGCGGGCCGGGATACGCAGTATTTT. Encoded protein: CATSGAGRDTQYF.

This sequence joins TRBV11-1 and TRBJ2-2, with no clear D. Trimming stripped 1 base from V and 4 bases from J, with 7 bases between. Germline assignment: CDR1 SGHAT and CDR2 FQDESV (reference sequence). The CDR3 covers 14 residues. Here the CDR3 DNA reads TGTGCCAGCAGCTTAGGGGCCGGCACCGGGGAGCTGTTTTTT. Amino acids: CASSLGAGTGELFF.

DNA of the CDR3: TGTGCCTGGAGTGAAAACAGCTCTGGAAACACCATATATTTT. Encoded protein: CAWSENSSGNTIYF. The chain is built from TRBV30 and TRBJ1-3; no reliable D call. CDR3 size: 14 residues. V lost 1 base to trimming and J lost 0 bases, with 7 bases between them. CDR1 is GTSNPN and CDR2 is SVGIG in the germline V gene (reference sequence).

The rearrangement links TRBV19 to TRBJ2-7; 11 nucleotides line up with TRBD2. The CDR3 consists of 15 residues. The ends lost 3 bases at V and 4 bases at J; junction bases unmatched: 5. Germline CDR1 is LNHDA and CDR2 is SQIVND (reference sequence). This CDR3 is CASSISGTSGYEQYF. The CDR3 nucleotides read TGTGCCAGTAGTATTTCCGGGACTAGCGGATACGAGCAGTACTTC.

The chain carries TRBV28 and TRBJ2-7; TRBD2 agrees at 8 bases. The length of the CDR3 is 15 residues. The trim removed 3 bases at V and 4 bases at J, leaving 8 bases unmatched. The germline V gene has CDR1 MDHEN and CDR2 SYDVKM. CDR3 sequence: CASSFETSGYYEQYF. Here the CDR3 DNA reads TGTGCCAGCAGTTTTGAAACTAGCGGATATTACGAGCAGTACTTC.

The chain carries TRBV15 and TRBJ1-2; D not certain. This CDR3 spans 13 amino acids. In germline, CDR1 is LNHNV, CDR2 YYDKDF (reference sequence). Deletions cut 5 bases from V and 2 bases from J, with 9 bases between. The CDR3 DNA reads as TGTGCCACCAGCCCTAGTGGGAACTATGGCTACACCTTC. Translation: CATSPSGNYGYTF.